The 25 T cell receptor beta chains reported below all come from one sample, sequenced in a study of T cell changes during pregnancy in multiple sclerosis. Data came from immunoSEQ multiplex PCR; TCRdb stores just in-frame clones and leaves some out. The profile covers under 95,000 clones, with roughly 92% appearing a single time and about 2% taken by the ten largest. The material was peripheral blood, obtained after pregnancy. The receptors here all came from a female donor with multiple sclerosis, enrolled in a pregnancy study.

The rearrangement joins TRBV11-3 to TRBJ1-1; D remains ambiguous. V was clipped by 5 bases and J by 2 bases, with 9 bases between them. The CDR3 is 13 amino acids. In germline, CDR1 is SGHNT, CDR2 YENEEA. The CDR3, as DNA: TGTGCCAGCAGCGTCGGGGTTAACACTGAAGCTTTCTTT. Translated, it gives CASSVGVNTEAFF.

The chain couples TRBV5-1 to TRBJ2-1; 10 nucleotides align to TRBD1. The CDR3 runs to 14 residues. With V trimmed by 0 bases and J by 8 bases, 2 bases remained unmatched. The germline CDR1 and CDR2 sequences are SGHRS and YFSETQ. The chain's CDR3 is CASSLGTGGYEQFF. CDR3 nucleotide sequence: TGCGCCAGCAGCTTGGGGACAGGGGGTTATGAGCAGTTCTTC.

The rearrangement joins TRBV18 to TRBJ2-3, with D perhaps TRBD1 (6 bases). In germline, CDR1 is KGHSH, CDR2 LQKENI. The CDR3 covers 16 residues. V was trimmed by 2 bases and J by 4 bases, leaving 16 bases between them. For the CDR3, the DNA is TGTGCCAGCTCACCAATTTTACAGGGCACGGCAGATACGCAGTATTTT. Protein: CASSPILQGTADTQYF.

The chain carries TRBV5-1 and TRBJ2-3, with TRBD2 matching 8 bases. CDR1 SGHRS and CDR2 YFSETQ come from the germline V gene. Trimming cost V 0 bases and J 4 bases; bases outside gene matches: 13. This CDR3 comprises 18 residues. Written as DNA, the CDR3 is TGCGCCAGCAGCTTGGGGCGGAACGGGAGGGCCGTGGCAGATACGCAGTATTTT. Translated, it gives CASSLGRNGRAVADTQYF. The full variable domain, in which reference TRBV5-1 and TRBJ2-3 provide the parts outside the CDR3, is KAGVTQTPRYLIKTRGQQVTLSCSPISGHRSVSWYQQTPGQGLQFLFEYFSETQRNKGNFPGRFSGRQFSNSRSEMNVSTLELGDSALYLCASSLGRNGRAVADTQYFGPGTRLTVL.

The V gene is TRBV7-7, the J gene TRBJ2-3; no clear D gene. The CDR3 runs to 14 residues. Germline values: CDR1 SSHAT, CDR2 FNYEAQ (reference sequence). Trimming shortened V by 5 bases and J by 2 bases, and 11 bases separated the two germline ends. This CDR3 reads CASSPAEYTDTQYF. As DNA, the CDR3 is TGTGCCAGCAGCCCCGCGGAGTACACAGATACGCAGTATTTT.

The DNA of the CDR3 is TGCGCCAGCAGCTTGGTTCCGGGGACTTCTGAAGCTTTCTTT. It is translated as CASSLVPGTSEAFF. This chain uses TRBV5-1 with TRBJ1-1, with D possibly matching TRBD1 (5 bases). From germline, CDR1 is SGHRS and CDR2 YFSETQ. CDR3 size: 14 residues. V was shortened by 0 bases and J by 6 bases, with 12 bases between the two germline ends.

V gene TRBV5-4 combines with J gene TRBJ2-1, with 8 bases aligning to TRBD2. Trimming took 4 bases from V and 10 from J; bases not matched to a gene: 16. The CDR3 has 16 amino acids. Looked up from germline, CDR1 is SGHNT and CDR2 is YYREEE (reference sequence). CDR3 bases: TGTGCCAGCAGCCTGGGTATGGGACTAGACCCGAAAGAGCAGTTCTTC. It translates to CASSLGMGLDPKEQFF. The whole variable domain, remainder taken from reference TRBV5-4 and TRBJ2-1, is ETGVTQSPTHLIKTRGQQVTLRCSSQSGHNTVSWYQQALGQGPQFIFQYYREEENGRGNFPPRFSGLQFPNYSSELNVNALELDDSALYLCASSLGMGLDPKEQFFGPGTRLTVL.

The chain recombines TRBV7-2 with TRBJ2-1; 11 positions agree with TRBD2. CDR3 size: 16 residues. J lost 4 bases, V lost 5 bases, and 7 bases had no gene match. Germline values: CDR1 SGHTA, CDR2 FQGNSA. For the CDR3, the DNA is TGTGCCAGCAGCGCTCCGGGACTAGCGGAATACAATGAGCAGTTCTTC. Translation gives CASSAPGLAEYNEQFF.

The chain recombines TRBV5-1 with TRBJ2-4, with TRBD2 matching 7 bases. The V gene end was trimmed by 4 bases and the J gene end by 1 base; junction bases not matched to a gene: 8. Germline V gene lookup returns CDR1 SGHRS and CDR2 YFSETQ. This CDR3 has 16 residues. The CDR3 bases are TGCGCCAGCAGCCCAAGCGGGAACTCCGCCAAAAACATTCAGTACTTC. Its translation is CASSPSGNSAKNIQYF.

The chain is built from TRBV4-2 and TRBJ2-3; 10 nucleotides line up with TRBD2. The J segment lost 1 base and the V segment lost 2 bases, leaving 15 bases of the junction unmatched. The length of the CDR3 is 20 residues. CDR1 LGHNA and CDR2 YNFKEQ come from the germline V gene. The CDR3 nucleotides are TGTGCCAGCAGCCAAAGGGCCCAGCGGGGGGGGCTCCTCCGCACAGATACGCAGTATTTT. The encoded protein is CASSQRAQRGGLLRTDTQYF.

The CDR3 DNA reads as TGTGCCATCAGTGTGGCGGAAAATGAGCAGTTCTTC. Residues: CAISVAENEQFF. The chain joins TRBV10-3 to TRBJ2-1; no reliable D call. The CDR3 consists of 12 residues. In germline, CDR1 is ENHRY, CDR2 SYGVKD. V shed 4 bases and J shed 7 bases, with 8 bases lying between them.

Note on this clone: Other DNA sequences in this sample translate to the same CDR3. In nucleotides, the CDR3 is TGCGCCAGCAGCCCGGGACAGGGGAGGGAGACCCAGTACTTC. It specifies CASSPGQGRETQYF. This rearrangement joins TRBV5-1 to TRBJ2-5; 10 nucleotides line up with TRBD1. Germline loops: CDR1 SGHRS, CDR2 YFSETQ. The CDR3 has 14 residues. V dropped 4 bases and J dropped 5; count of bases not matched to a gene: 5.

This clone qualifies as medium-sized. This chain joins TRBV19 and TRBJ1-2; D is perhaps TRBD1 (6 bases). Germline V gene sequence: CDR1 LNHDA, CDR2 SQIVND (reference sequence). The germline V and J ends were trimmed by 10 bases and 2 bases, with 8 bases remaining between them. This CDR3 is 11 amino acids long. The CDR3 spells CATQGNYGYTF. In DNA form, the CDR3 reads TGTGCCACCCAGGGGAACTATGGCTACACCTTC. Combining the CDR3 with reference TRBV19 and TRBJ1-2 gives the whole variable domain DGGITQSPKYLFRKEGQNVTLSCEQNLNHDAMYWYRQDPGQGLRLIYYSQIVNDFQKGDIAEGYSVSREKKESFPLTVTSAQKNPTAFYLCATQGNYGYTFGSGTRLTVV.

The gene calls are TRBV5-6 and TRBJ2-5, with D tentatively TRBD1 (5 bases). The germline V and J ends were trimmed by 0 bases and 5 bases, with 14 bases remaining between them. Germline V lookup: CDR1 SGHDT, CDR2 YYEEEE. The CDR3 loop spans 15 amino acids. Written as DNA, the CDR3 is TGTGCCAGCAGCTTGGGGCAGGGAAAAGGGGAGACCCAGTACTTC. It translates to CASSLGQGKGETQYF.

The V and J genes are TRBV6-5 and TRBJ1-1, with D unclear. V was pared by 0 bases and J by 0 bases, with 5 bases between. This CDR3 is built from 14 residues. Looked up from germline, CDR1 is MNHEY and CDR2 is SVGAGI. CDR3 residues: CASSYSAVNTEAFF. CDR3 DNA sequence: TGTGCCAGCAGTTACTCGGCCGTGAACACTGAAGCTTTCTTT.

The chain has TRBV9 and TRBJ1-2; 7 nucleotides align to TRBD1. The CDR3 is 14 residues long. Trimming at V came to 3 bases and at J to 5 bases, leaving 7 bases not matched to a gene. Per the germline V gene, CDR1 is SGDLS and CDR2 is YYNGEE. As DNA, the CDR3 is TGTGCCAGCAGCGATCCCACAGGGGTATATGGCTACACCTTC. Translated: CASSDPTGVYGYTF. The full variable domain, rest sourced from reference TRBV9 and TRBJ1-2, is DSGVTQTPKHLITATGQRVTLRCSPRSGDLSVYWYQQSLDQGLQFLIQYYNGEERAKGNILERFSAQQFPDLHSELNLSSLELGDSALYFCASSDPTGVYGYTFGSGTRLTVV.

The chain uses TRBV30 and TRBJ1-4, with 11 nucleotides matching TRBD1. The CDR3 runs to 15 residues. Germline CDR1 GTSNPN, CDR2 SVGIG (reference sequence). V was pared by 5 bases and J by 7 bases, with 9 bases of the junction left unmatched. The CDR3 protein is CAWCPRGTGGEKLFF. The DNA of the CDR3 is TGTGCCTGGTGCCCTAGGGGGACAGGGGGTGAAAAACTGTTTTTT.

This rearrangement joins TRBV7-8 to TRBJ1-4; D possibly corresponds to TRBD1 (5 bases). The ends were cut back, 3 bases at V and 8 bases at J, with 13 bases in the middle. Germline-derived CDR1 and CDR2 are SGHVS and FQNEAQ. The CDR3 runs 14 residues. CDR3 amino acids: CASSFGGAFEKLFF. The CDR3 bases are TGTGCCAGCAGCTTTGGAGGGGCTTTCGAAAAACTGTTTTTT.

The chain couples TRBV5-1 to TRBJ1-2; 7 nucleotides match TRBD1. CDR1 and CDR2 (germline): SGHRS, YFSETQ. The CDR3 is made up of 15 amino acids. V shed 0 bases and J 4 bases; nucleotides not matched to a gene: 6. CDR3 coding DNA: TGCGCCAGCAGCTTGGAAACAGGGGTAGCCTATGGCTACACCTTC. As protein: CASSLETGVAYGYTF.

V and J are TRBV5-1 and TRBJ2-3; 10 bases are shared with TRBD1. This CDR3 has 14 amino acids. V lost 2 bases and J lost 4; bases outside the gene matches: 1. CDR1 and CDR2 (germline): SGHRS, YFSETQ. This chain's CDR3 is CASSFGTGADTQYF. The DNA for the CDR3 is TGCGCCAGCAGCTTCGGGACAGGGGCAGATACGCAGTATTTT.

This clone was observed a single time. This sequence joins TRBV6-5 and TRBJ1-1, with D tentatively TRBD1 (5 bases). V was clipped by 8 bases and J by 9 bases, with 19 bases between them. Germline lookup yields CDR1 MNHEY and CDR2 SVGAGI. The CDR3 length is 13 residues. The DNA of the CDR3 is TGTGCCAGCTCCCCGCAGGGTCATACCCAAGCTTTCTTT. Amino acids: CASSPQGHTQAFF.

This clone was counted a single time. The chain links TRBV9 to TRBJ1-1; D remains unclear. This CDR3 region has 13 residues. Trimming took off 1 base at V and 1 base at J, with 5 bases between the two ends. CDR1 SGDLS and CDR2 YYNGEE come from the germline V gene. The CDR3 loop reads CASSVQKNTEAFF. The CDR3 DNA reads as TGTGCCAGCAGCGTACAAAAGAACACTGAAGCTTTCTTT.

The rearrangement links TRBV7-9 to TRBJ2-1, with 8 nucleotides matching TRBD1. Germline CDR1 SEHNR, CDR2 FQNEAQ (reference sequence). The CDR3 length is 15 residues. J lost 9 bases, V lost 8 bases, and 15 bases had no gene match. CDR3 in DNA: TGTGCCAGCTTAGGTAAGGCAGGGGGCCGAGGTGAGCAGTTCTTC. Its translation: CASLGKAGGRGEQFF.

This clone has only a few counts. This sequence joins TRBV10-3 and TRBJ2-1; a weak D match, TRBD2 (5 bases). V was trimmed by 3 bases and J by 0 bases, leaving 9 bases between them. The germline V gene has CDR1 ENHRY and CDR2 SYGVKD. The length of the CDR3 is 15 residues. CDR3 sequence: CAISEKRSSYNEQFF. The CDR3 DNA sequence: TGTGCCATCAGTGAAAAGCGGAGCTCCTACAATGAGCAGTTCTTC.

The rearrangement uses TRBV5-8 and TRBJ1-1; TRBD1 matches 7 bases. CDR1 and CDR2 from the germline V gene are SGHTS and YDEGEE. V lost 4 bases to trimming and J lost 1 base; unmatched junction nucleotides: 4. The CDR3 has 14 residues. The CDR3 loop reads CASSIQGRNTEAFF. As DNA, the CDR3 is TGTGCCAGCAGCATACAGGGGAGGAACACTGAAGCTTTCTTT.